The clone carrying this TCR beta chain was seen many times. A single record per CDR3 protein comes from TCRdb applying MiXCR to the 5' RACE reads. The data hold about 790,000 distinct CDR3 sequences, with 15% to 20% observed a single time. This entry belongs to a study of identical twins. Germline CDR1 is SGDLS and CDR2 is YYNGEE. This CDR3 spans 15 amino acids. Trimming shortened V by 1 base and J by 4 bases, and 13 bases separated the two germline ends. In addition, the sample was reused for a study of T cells expressing NK-cell markers.

V usage is TRBV9 and J usage is TRBJ2-3; a weak D match, TRBD2 (7 bases). The sequencing sample was made of PBMCs. The receptor's source is a woman between 18 and 29 years old in good health. CDR3 sequence: CASSVRGEGSDTQYF. The CDR3 nucleotides are TGTGCCAGCAGCGTAAGGGGGGAGGGGTCAGATACGCAGTATTTT. Based on the CDR3 plus reference TRBV9 and TRBJ2-3, the full variable domain is DSGVTQTPKHLITATGQRVTLRCSPRSGDLSVYWYQQSLDQGLQFLIQYYNGEERAKGNILERFSAQQFPDLHSELNLSSLELGDSALYFCASSVRGEGSDTQYFGPGTRLTVL.